These 32 T cell receptor beta chains were sequenced from one sample in a study of PD-L1 blockade in urothelial cancer. The repertoire was sequenced with immunoSEQ multiplex PCR; TCRdb's copy has only in-frame clones and lacks some. The table lists roughly 95,000 clones, around nine tenths of them singletons. The time point: pretreatment peripheral blood. Source: PBMCs, taken around atezolizumab (anti-PD-L1) treatment. The receptors here all came from a man in his 60s with urothelial cancer.

V gene TRBV13 combines with J gene TRBJ2-3; a weak D match, TRBD2 (5 bases). Trimming removed 0 bases at V and 5 bases at J, with 15 bases between. This CDR3 is built from 16 residues. The germline V gene has CDR1 PRHDT and CDR2 FYEKMQ (reference sequence). The CDR3 loop is CASSLGLSYREDTQYF. DNA of the CDR3: TGTGCCAGCAGCTTAGGCCTGAGCTACCGGGAAGATACGCAGTATTTT.

The chain has TRBV4-1 and TRBJ1-1; TRBD1 might be the D (5 bases). Germline loops: CDR1 MGHRA, CDR2 YSYEKL. V lost 1 base to trimming and J lost 1 base, with 10 bases between them. The CDR3 length is 15 residues. CDR3 nucleotide sequence: TGCGCCAGCAGCCAAGTCCAGGGAGGGAACACTGAAGCTTTCTTT. It specifies CASSQVQGGNTEAFF.

This chain connects TRBV19 to TRBJ1-6; maybe TRBD1 (6 bases). The CDR3 loop spans 13 amino acids. CDR1 is LNHDA and CDR2 is SQIVND in the germline V gene (reference sequence). The V end was cut by 6 bases, the J end by 10 bases, with 13 bases between. Here the CDR3 reads CASSPGQGSPLHF. The DNA of the CDR3 is TGTGCCAGTAGCCCAGGGCAGGGGTCACCCCTCCACTTT.

This chain joins TRBV5-4 and TRBJ2-5, with TRBD2 identical over 7 bases. Trimming cost V 4 bases and J 2 bases; bases outside gene matches: 8. The germline gives CDR1 SGHNT, CDR2 YYREEE (reference sequence). The CDR3 is 15 residues long. DNA of the CDR3: TGTGCCAGCAGCGCTCAGACTAGCCCGCAAGAGACCCAGTACTTC. It yields the protein CASSAQTSPQETQYF. Using reference TRBV5-4 and TRBJ2-5 for the parts outside the CDR3, the full variable domain is ETGVTQSPTHLIKTRGQQVTLRCSSQSGHNTVSWYQQALGQGPQFIFQYYREEENGRGNFPPRFSGLQFPNYSSELNVNALELDDSALYLCASSAQTSPQETQYFGPGTRLLVL.

The chain recombines TRBV29-1 with TRBJ1-1, with D unclear. CDR1 is SQVTM, CDR2 ANQGSEA, per germline. This CDR3 region has 12 residues. The CDR3: CSGGTEDTEAFF. DNA of the CDR3: TGCAGTGGTGGAACCGAGGACACTGAAGCTTTCTTT.

The V gene is TRBV9, the J gene TRBJ2-1; D is possibly TRBD2 (5 bases). The CDR3 is 15 residues long. Germline V gene lookup returns CDR1 SGDLS and CDR2 YYNGEE. Deletions cut 4 bases from V and 0 bases from J, with 11 bases between. This CDR3 is CASSPGLSSYNEQFF. The CDR3 DNA reads as TGTGCCAGCAGCCCCGGACTGAGCTCCTACAATGAGCAGTTCTTC.

The chain has TRBV5-1 and TRBJ2-2, with a tentative D call TRBD1 (5 bases). The CDR3 has 15 amino acids. Per germline, CDR1 SGHRS and CDR2 YFSETQ. V shed 2 bases and J shed 2 bases, with 10 bases lying between them. The CDR3 protein is CASSLDRSNTGELFF. The CDR3 bases are TGCGCCAGCAGCTTAGACAGAAGTAACACCGGGGAGCTGTTTTTT.

The chain links TRBV15 to TRBJ1-1; D perhaps matches TRBD1 (6 bases). This CDR3 has 14 amino acids. V lost 8 bases and J 3 bases, leaving 16 bases between the germline ends. Germline lookup yields CDR1 LNHNV and CDR2 YYDKDF (reference sequence). CDR3 loop: CATSKGDRDTEAFF. DNA for the CDR3: TGTGCCACCTCAAAGGGGGATCGGGACACTGAAGCTTTCTTT.

This clone was counted a single time. Other DNA sequences within the sample encode an identical CDR3. The V gene is TRBV5-1, the J gene TRBJ2-2; D may be TRBD1 (6 bases). CDR1 and CDR2 (germline): SGHRS, YFSETQ. The CDR3 loop spans 14 amino acids. The germline V and J ends were trimmed by 4 bases and 4 bases, with 11 bases remaining between them. Written as DNA, the CDR3 is TGCGCCAGCAGCAACTCAGGGGTCACCGGGGAGCTGTTTTTT. Translated, it gives CASSNSGVTGELFF.

The J gene is TRBJ2-2, the V gene TRBV6-1; 9 bases are shared with TRBD2. Germline V gene data show CDR1 as MNHNS and CDR2 as SASEGT. The CDR3 totals 18 residues. After removal of 1 base from V and 4 bases from J, the junction contained 10 bases not matched to a gene. Here the CDR3 reads CASSEDPLSGRITGELFF. CDR3 coding DNA: TGTGCCAGCAGTGAAGATCCCTTGAGCGGGAGGATCACCGGGGAGCTGTTTTTT.

CDR3 nucleotides: TGTGCCAGTAGTATTACCGGGACTCGCTTCCTCGAGCAGTACTTC. Protein product: CASSITGTRFLEQYF. The chain couples TRBV19 to TRBJ2-7, with D possibly TRBD2 on 6 matching bases. This CDR3 contains 15 residues. Trimming shortened V by 3 bases and J by 6 bases, and 18 bases separated the two germline ends. The germline CDR1 and CDR2 sequences are LNHDA and SQIVND (reference sequence).

The V gene is TRBV11-2, the J gene TRBJ2-3, with 7 bases lining up with TRBD1. Germline trimming cut 4 bases from V and 1 base from J; bases unmatched to any gene: 11. The CDR3 extends over 17 amino acids. The V gene's germline CDR1 is SGHAT and CDR2 FQNNGV. DNA for the CDR3: TGTGCCAGCAGCTCTATATCGACAGGGACCCGCACAGATACGCAGTATTTT. Translation gives CASSSISTGTRTDTQYF.

This clone came up once. This sequence joins TRBV7-8 and TRBJ1-1; D uncertain. V was trimmed by 3 bases and J by 10 bases, leaving 15 bases between them. The V gene's germline CDR1 is SGHVS and CDR2 FQNEAQ. This CDR3 has 13 residues. CDR3 sequence: CASSFGRKEGAFF. In nucleotides, the CDR3 is TGTGCCAGCAGCTTCGGCAGGAAGGAGGGAGCTTTCTTT.

The chain joins TRBV6-1 to TRBJ1-2; D unresolved. This CDR3 contains 14 residues. The V end lost 4 bases, the J end lost 4 bases, and 13 bases lay between the germline ends. The germline CDR1 and CDR2 sequences are MNHNS and SASEGT. The CDR3 bases are TGTGCCAGCAGTGTTGCAGGTGCAGGCTATGGCTACACCTTC. Protein product: CASSVAGAGYGYTF.

Only one count was recorded for this clone. The chain recombines TRBV5-1 with TRBJ2-5, with 11 bases fitting TRBD2. This CDR3 region has 16 residues. V lost 2 bases, J lost 5 bases, and 8 bases stayed unmatched. The V gene's germline CDR1 is SGHRS and CDR2 YFSETQ. The CDR3 DNA sequence: TGCGCCAGCAGCTTATATAGCGGGGGGGCCTTTGAGACCCAGTACTTC. This gives the protein CASSLYSGGAFETQYF.

This chain links TRBV19 with TRBJ1-1; TRBD1 agrees at 8 bases. Germline CDR1 LNHDA, CDR2 SQIVND (reference sequence). V lost 5 bases to trimming and J lost 6 bases; unmatched junction nucleotides: 8. The CDR3 has 14 amino acids. The CDR3 DNA sequence: TGTGCCAGTAGTCCTGGACAGGGTCTCGCTGAAGCTTTCTTT. It specifies CASSPGQGLAEAFF.

The J gene is TRBJ1-5, the V gene TRBV5-1; 7 bases line up with TRBD1. V shed 4 bases, J shed 6 bases, and the junction held 7 bases outside the gene matches. Per germline, CDR1 SGHRS and CDR2 YFSETQ. The CDR3 has 14 amino acids. The DNA for the CDR3 is TGCGCCAGCAGCCCCGGGACAGCGGGTCAGCCCCAGCATTTT. Encoded protein: CASSPGTAGQPQHF.

The chain has TRBV6-1 and TRBJ2-7; 11 bases align to TRBD2. J lost 4 bases, V lost 5 bases, and 7 bases had no gene match. CDR3 length equals 15 residues. Germline V gene sequence: CDR1 MNHNS, CDR2 SASEGT. The CDR3 DNA sequence: TGTGCCAGCAGTAGAGAACTAGCGGGAGTATACGAGCAGTACTTC. Translated: CASSRELAGVYEQYF.

The chain joins TRBV25-1 to TRBJ2-5, with 9 bases matching TRBD1. The germline V gene encodes CDR1 MGHDK and CDR2 SYGVNS. The length of the CDR3 is 14 residues. V gave up 3 bases and J gave up 10 bases; unmatched junction bases: 9. The CDR3 reads CASSDPGQGRVQYF. CDR3 in DNA: TGTGCCAGCAGTGACCCGGGACAGGGTCGGGTCCAGTACTTC.

The V gene is TRBV6-1, the J gene TRBJ1-2; weak D call: TRBD1 (6 bases). The germline V and J ends were trimmed by 8 bases and 2 bases, with 12 bases remaining between them. The CDR3 has 13 amino acids. Germline assignment: CDR1 MNHNS and CDR2 SASEGT. The CDR3 DNA sequence: TGTGCCAGCCATCAGGGGTCGAACTATGGCTACACCTTC. Translation gives CASHQGSNYGYTF.

V gene TRBV7-3 combines with J gene TRBJ2-2; the match to TRBD2 covers 7 bases. CDR3 size: 14 residues. Trimming cost V 1 base and J 6 bases; bases outside gene matches: 2. Germline values: CDR1 SGHTA, CDR2 FQGTGA. CDR3 region: CASSLIGGAGELFF. CDR3 coding DNA: TGTGCCAGCAGCTTAATTGGGGGGGCCGGGGAGCTGTTTTTT.

V is TRBV7-8 and J is TRBJ1-1; D perhaps matches TRBD1 (5 bases). The V and J ends lost 1 base and 5 bases respectively, with 14 bases between them. CDR3 size: 15 residues. Germline CDR1 and CDR2: SGHVS and FQNEAQ. CDR3 sequence reads: CASSLVSGGGTEAFF. CDR3 coding DNA: TGTGCCAGCAGCTTAGTCAGCGGGGGGGGGACTGAAGCTTTCTTT.

This rearrangement joins TRBV4-1 to TRBJ2-7, with 9 bases lining up with TRBD1. The CDR3 totals 16 residues. The V gene end was trimmed by 3 bases and the J gene end by 5 bases; junction bases not matched to a gene: 11. Germline CDR1 is MGHRA and CDR2 is YSYEKL. Here the CDR3 DNA reads TGCGCCAGCAGCCAGGGACAGGGTAAGGACTTTAACGAGCAGTACTTC. It is translated as CASSQGQGKDFNEQYF.

The chain couples TRBV5-4 to TRBJ2-3, with TRBD1 matching over 7 bases. The CDR3 covers 16 residues. Germline V gene data show CDR1 as SGHNT and CDR2 as YYREEE (reference sequence). V lost 3 bases to trimming and J lost 2 bases; unmatched junction nucleotides: 9. The CDR3 DNA follows: TGTGCCAGCAGCTCACCCGAGACAGGGTTCACAGATACGCAGTATTTT. Translation: CASSSPETGFTDTQYF.

The chain recombines TRBV6-1 with TRBJ1-2; perhaps TRBD1 as D (5 bases). Germline V gene sequence: CDR1 MNHNS, CDR2 SASEGT. V lost 0 bases and J lost 12, with 17 bases in between. The CDR3 runs 14 residues. CDR3: CASSEASGYPPNTF. CDR3 bases: TGTGCCAGCAGTGAAGCGTCAGGGTATCCCCCAAACACCTTC.

This clone was observed a handful of times. The chain carries TRBV7-2 and TRBJ1-5; possible D gene TRBD1, 6 bases. The CDR3 is made up of 15 amino acids. V was clipped by 7 bases and J by 3 bases, with 16 bases between them. CDR1 is SGHTA and CDR2 is FQGNSA in the germline V gene. The CDR3: CASTQGGVANQPQHF. CDR3 DNA sequence: TGTGCCAGCACCCAAGGGGGGGTGGCCAATCAGCCCCAGCATTTT.

The chain links TRBV2 to TRBJ2-7, with TRBD2 matching over 11 bases. After removal of 5 bases from V and 7 bases from J, the junction contained 10 bases not matched to a gene. The CDR3 spans 15 residues. Germline CDR1 SNHLY, CDR2 FYNNEI. CDR3 sequence: CASSRMTSGTGEQYF. CDR3 DNA sequence: TGTGCCAGCAGTCGTATGACTAGCGGGACGGGTGAGCAGTACTTC. Together with reference TRBV2 and TRBJ2-7, the CDR3 gives the full variable domain: EPEVTQTPSHQVTQMGQEVILRCVPISNHLYFYWYRQILGQKVEFLVSFYNNEISEKSEIFDDQFSVERPDGSNFTLKIRSTKLEDSAMYFCASSRMTSGTGEQYFGPGTRLTVT.

This clone was counted once. The rearrangement uses TRBV5-1 and TRBJ2-3, with D tentatively TRBD2 (6 bases). This CDR3 has 15 residues. Per the germline V gene, CDR1 is SGHRS and CDR2 is YFSETQ. Trimming left V 4 bases short and J 1 base short, with 13 bases between. In nucleotides, the CDR3 is TGCGCCAGCAGCCCCCGGGGAGGTGGCACAGATACGCAGTATTTT. Residues: CASSPRGGGTDTQYF.

The chain recombines TRBV5-1 with TRBJ2-5; weak D call: TRBD1 (6 bases). CDR3 length equals 16 residues. CDR1 SGHRS and CDR2 YFSETQ come from the germline V gene. V was shortened by 4 bases and J by 1 base, with 17 bases between the two germline ends. The CDR3 region is CASSGTGQGRQETQYF. CDR3 DNA sequence: TGCGCCAGCAGCGGAACAGGGCAGGGGCGCCAAGAGACCCAGTACTTC.

The V call is TRBV5-4, the J call TRBJ1-4; D is possibly TRBD1 (6 bases). V was pared by 2 bases and J by 5 bases, with 10 bases between. This CDR3 region has 14 residues. Germline V gene data show CDR1 as SGHNT and CDR2 as YYREEE (reference sequence). The CDR3 region is CASSFGQRNEKLFF. In DNA form, the CDR3 reads TGTGCCAGCAGCTTCGGACAGAGAAATGAAAAACTGTTTTTT.

The chain has TRBV5-1 and TRBJ2-1, with 9 positions matching TRBD2. Germline CDR1 is SGHRS and CDR2 is YFSETQ. The CDR3 extends over 15 amino acids. Unmatched junction bases numbered 10, after V lost 4 bases and J lost 8 bases. The CDR3 nucleotides are TGCGCCAGCAGCCCGCCCGTAGCGGGAGACGATGAGCAGTTCTTC. Its protein is CASSPPVAGDDEQFF.

This chain uses TRBV5-4 with TRBJ2-5, with 9 bases matching TRBD2. V shed 4 bases and J 4 bases; nucleotides not matched to a gene: 8. The CDR3 spans 15 residues. Looked up from germline, CDR1 is SGHNT and CDR2 is YYREEE (reference sequence). The CDR3 bases are TGTGCCAGCAGCCCCGGGCGGGGGGGCCTAGAGACCCAGTACTTC. Amino acid sequence: CASSPGRGGLETQYF.